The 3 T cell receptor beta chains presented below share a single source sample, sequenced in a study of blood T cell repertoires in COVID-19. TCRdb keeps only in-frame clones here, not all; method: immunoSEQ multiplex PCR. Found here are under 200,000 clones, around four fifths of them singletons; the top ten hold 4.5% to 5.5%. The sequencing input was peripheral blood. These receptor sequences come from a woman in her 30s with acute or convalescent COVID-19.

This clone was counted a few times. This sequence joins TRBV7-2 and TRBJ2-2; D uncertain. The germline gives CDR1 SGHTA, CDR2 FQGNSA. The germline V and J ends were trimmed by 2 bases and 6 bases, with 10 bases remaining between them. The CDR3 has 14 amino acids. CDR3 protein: CASSLNSPPGELFF. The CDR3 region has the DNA TGTGCCAGCAGCTTAAATAGTCCGCCCGGGGAGCTGTTTTTT.

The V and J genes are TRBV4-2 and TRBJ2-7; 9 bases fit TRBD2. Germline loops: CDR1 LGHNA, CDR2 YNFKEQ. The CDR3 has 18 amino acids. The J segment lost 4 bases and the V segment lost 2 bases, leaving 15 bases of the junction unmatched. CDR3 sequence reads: CASSQTPGTSTMSYEQYF. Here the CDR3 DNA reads TGTGCCAGCAGCCAAACGCCCGGGACTAGCACAATGTCGTACGAGCAGTACTTC.

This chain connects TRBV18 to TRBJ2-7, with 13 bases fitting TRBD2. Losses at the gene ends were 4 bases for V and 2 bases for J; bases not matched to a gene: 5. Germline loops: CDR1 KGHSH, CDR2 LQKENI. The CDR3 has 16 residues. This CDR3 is CASSRGTSGATYEQYF. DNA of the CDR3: TGTGCCAGCTCACGCGGGACTAGCGGGGCTACCTACGAGCAGTACTTC.